These 13 T cell receptor beta chains were sequenced from one sample in a study of T cell responses to AZD1222 COVID-19 vaccine. The data were produced by immunoSEQ multiplex PCR, yet TCRdb's version contains in-frame clones alone and is incomplete. The sample yields over 45,000 clones, about 91% seen once. The sequenced sample was peripheral blood, obtained 28 days after the second AZD1222 dose. These receptors came from an adult who received the AZD1222 COVID-19 vaccine.

This clone was observed a handful of times. The chain carries TRBV6-4 and TRBJ1-5; the match to TRBD1 covers 7 bases. The CDR3 has 15 residues. Looked up from germline, CDR1 is MRHNA and CDR2 is SNTAGT. The junction had 2 bases not matched to a gene; V was cut back by 3 bases and J by 0 bases. This chain's CDR3 is CASSETGDSNQPQHF. The DNA for the CDR3 is TGTGCCAGCAGTGAAACAGGGGATAGCAATCAGCCCCAGCATTTT.

This clone turned up a few times. The chain employs TRBV14 and TRBJ2-7; D is uncertain. Germline values: CDR1 SGHDN, CDR2 FVKESK. The CDR3 has 16 residues. The V gene lost 2 bases and the J gene lost 0 bases, with 14 bases spanning the gap. In DNA, the CDR3 is TGTGCCAGCAGCCAACTAGGCACCTTTAGCTCCTACGAGCAGTACTTC. Translation: CASSQLGTFSSYEQYF.

The rearrangement uses TRBV18 and TRBJ1-6, with D perhaps TRBD1 (6 bases). The V end lost 3 bases, the J end lost 9 bases, and 12 bases lay between the germline ends. The CDR3 loop spans 14 amino acids. CDR1 and CDR2 from the germline V gene are KGHSH and LQKENI. CDR3 nucleotide sequence: TGTGCCAGCTCACCGGGGGACATAGTTTCACCCCTCCACTTT. Residues: CASSPGDIVSPLHF. The variable domain in full, with the rest retrieved from reference TRBV18 and TRBJ1-6, is NAGVMQNPRHLVRRRGQEARLRCSPMKGHSHVYWYRQLPEEGLKFMVYLQKENIIDESGMPKERFSAEFPKEGPSILRIQQVVRGDSAAYFCASSPGDIVSPLHFGNGTRLTVT.

The chain has TRBV4-3 and TRBJ2-2, with D possibly being TRBD2 (5 bases). Germline CDR1 is LGHNA and CDR2 is YSLEER. The CDR3 is 16 residues long. V lost 5 bases and J 5 bases, leaving 18 bases between the germline ends. The CDR3 is CASSSEAMAGTGELFF. The CDR3 DNA reads as TGCGCCAGCAGCTCCGAGGCCATGGCGGGTACCGGGGAGCTGTTTTTT.

This chain links TRBV27 with TRBJ1-1, with a tentative D call TRBD1 (6 bases). In germline, CDR1 is MNHEY, CDR2 SMNVEV (reference sequence). This CDR3 is 14 amino acids long. The V end lost 2 bases, the J end lost 6 bases, and 13 bases lay between the germline ends. The chain's CDR3 is CASSLQTGNSEAFF. The CDR3 DNA reads as TGTGCCAGCAGTTTACAGACAGGTAACTCTGAAGCTTTCTTT.

This clone was seen a handful of times. The gene calls are TRBV6-4 and TRBJ2-3; 7 bases agree with TRBD2. The CDR3 totals 14 residues. Germline V gene sequence: CDR1 MRHNA, CDR2 SNTAGT. With V trimmed by 3 bases and J by 1 base, 1 base remained unmatched. CDR3 nucleotide sequence: TGTGCCAGCAGTGATCGGGGGGGCACAGATACGCAGTATTTT. As protein: CASSDRGGTDTQYF.

This clone was detected once. The CDR3 region has the DNA TGTGCCAGCAGCGCTAGCTTATTTGGTGGCGAGACCCAGTACTTC. As protein: CASSASLFGGETQYF. The V and J genes are TRBV7-9 and TRBJ2-5; maybe TRBD2 (5 bases). This CDR3 spans 15 amino acids. Trimming cost V 5 bases and J 5 bases, with 18 bases left between them. The germline gives CDR1 SEHNR, CDR2 FQNEAQ (reference sequence). Looking up the rest from reference TRBV7-9 and TRBJ2-5 gives the full variable domain: DTGVSQNPRHKITKRGQNVTFRCDPISEHNRLYWYRQTLGQGPEFLTYFQNEAQLEKSRLLSDRFSAERPKGSFSTLEIQRTEQGDSAMYLCASSASLFGGETQYFGPGTRLLVL.

On this clone: The identical CDR3 is also encoded by other nucleotide sequences in the sample. The CDR3 DNA follows: TGTGCCAGCAGTGAAGCGGGGGAGACCCAGTACTTC. It specifies CASSEAGETQYF. This rearrangement joins TRBV6-1 to TRBJ2-5; D gene ambiguous. From germline, CDR1 is MNHNS and CDR2 SASEGT. This CDR3 spans 12 amino acids. The V gene lost 0 bases and the J gene lost 5 bases, with 4 bases spanning the gap.

V and J are TRBV2 and TRBJ1-6; a weak D match, TRBD1 (6 bases). CDR3 length: 16 residues. Trimming cost V 4 bases and J 0 bases, with 10 bases left between them. The germline V gene encodes CDR1 SNHLY and CDR2 FYNNEI. The CDR3 DNA sequence: TGTGCCAGCAGTGTTGTACAGGGCTCCTATAATTCACCCCTCCACTTT. Translation: CASSVVQGSYNSPLHF. Based on the CDR3 plus reference TRBV2 and TRBJ1-6, the full variable domain is EPEVTQTPSHQVTQMGQEVILRCVPISNHLYFYWYRQILGQKVEFLVSFYNNEISEKSEIFDDQFSVERPDGSNFTLKIRSTKLEDSAMYFCASSVVQGSYNSPLHFGNGTRLTVT.

The chain recombines TRBV5-1 with TRBJ2-1, with D perhaps TRBD2 (5 bases). V gave up 2 bases and J gave up 6 bases, with 18 bases separating them. The CDR3 spans 16 residues. The germline gives CDR1 SGHRS, CDR2 YFSETQ. CDR3 coding DNA: TGCGCCAGCAGCTTCCAGGTGGGTTCCGCGGGCAATGAGCAGTTCTTC. As protein: CASSFQVGSAGNEQFF.

The chain employs TRBV7-2 and TRBJ2-4; TRBD1 aligns across 11 bases. The CDR3 runs 14 residues. J lost 9 bases, V lost 4 bases, and 5 bases had no gene match. Germline lookup yields CDR1 SGHTA and CDR2 FQGNSA. For the CDR3, the DNA is TGTGCCAGCAGCTCTGGACAGGGGGCAACCATTCAGTACTTC. It codes for CASSSGQGATIQYF.

The J gene is TRBJ2-3, the V gene TRBV9; D gene uncertain. Trimming left V 1 base short and J 2 bases short, with 5 bases between. CDR3 size: 13 residues. Germline assignment: CDR1 SGDLS and CDR2 YYNGEE. CDR3 nucleotides: TGTGCCAGCAGCGTAAACCCCACAGATACGCAGTATTTT. Translation: CASSVNPTDTQYF.

The chain recombines TRBV21-1 with TRBJ2-7; the D call TRBD2 from the table was never checked on the DNA. TRBV21-1 corresponds to a pseudogene. There are 17 residues in the CDR3. The CDR3 DNA is TGTGCCAGCAGCACCCGGTCCCAGGGACTAGCGGGAGACGAGCAGTACTTC. Residues: CASSTRSQGLAGDEQYF.